The entry that follows covers one T cell receptor (beta chain) sequence. Its recognized antigen is unknown. No base quality information exists; no much larger clone differs at one position. Counted from cysteine to phenylalanine, this CDR3 has 14 amino acids. Solely the CDR3 DNA is kept, with 42 bases framed from the first base. V is clipped by 5 bases and J by 1 base, and the sequence between their germline boundaries is 8 bases long. Per the germline V gene, MNHEY is the CDR1 and SVGAGI is the CDR2. The data stem from a study of blood T cell repertoires in COVID-19 (TCRdb year 2020). General notes on the study: Samples from collaborators originated in the United States, Italy and Spain and spanned both the acute and convalescent phases of COVID-19. The material from the prospective study consisted of cDNA or gDNA derived from T cells, B-cell-depleted T cells, or PBMCs. Deeply sampled blood TCRbeta repertoires from subjects exposed to, actively infected with, or recovered from COVID-19 were included in the dataset. The repertoires were released in a freely available public database meant as a resource for research on the immune response to SARS-CoV-2. Samples were obtained from the ongoing ImmuneRACE study (first 160 participants) and from 1,254 subjects provided by 6 global collaborators. Nearly every sample came with metadata listing a de-identified subject ID, COVID-19 status, age in years and sex. Where HLA class I and class II types were available, the types were taken from metadata supplied by the sample provider, not from assay-based typing.

The immunoSEQ Assay, a bias-controlled multiplex PCR, was used to amplify TCRbeta CDR3 regions from genomic DNA. In the source study's methods: Nucleated cell counts per sample were estimated from amplification of reference gene primers within the assay. Sequence reads were collapsed and filtered to measure the absolute abundance of every unique TCRbeta CDR3 rearrangement. For each sample, productive Simpson clonality was calculated as the square root of Simpson's diversity index over productive rearrangements. Sourced from immuneACCESS, this table was stored by TCRdb with only in-frame sequences that have V and J called. A share of the clones is absent; for the studies checked, an unresolved V gene accounts for under half, and the remainder has no known explanation. V and J calls and clone size follow that table, whereas D and trimming were derived from the DNA. The sample includes around 75,000 clones, with around 87% observed a single time. Around 4.2% of the sample lies in the top ten.

Beyond this particular receptor, the publication reports: How much clinical and demographic metadata was included differed by source and by participant, and the metadata was provided uncurated.

Collaborating institutions collected whole blood in K2EDTA tubes following their own protocols. Collaborator samples were shipped for TCRbeta analysis as frozen whole blood, isolated PBMCs, or DNA extracted from either sample type. The origin of this receptor is an older man with active COVID-19. The material sequenced was peripheral blood. Rearrangement joined TRBV6-5 to TRBJ2-2; possibly the D gene is TRBD1, per 5 matching bases. The nucleotide sequence reads TGTGCCAGCAGTCCCACAGGGAACACCGGGGAGCTGTTTTTT. Its translation is CASSPTGNTGELFF.